This TCR beta chain was recovered during a study of blood T cell repertoires in COVID-19. TCRdb's copy holds only in-frame clones and misses some; the assay was immunoSEQ multiplex PCR. Counted here are 150,000 or so clones, around 80% occurring once; the ten biggest clones make up 20% to 25%. The CDR3 is 15 residues long. V lost 7 bases, J lost 3 bases, and 9 bases stayed unmatched. The germline gives CDR1 LNHDA, CDR2 SQIVND (reference sequence). The clonotype comes from a woman of 80 years or more with acute or convalescent COVID-19. The rearrangement links TRBV19 to TRBJ2-5; 9 bases agree with TRBD2. The specimen sequenced was peripheral blood. CDR3 in amino acids: CASNTGGGGEETQYF. The CDR3 bases are TGTGCCAGTAACACCGGCGGGGGGGGCGAAGAGACCCAGTACTTC. The full variable domain, rest sourced from reference TRBV19 and TRBJ2-5, is DGGITQSPKYLFRKEGQNVTLSCEQNLNHDAMYWYRQDPGQGLRLIYYSQIVNDFQKGDIAEGYSVSREKKESFPLTVTSAQKNPTAFYLCASNTGGGGEETQYFGPGTRLLVL.